This T cell receptor beta chain was sequenced for a study of T cells in narcolepsy. Looking at the study overall: Donors had narcolepsy type 1 or type 2, or were healthy controls.

Regarding this clone: Its antigen remains unidentified.

Study-level points and caveats: Some memory CD4+ repertoires had no autoreactive clone sequences. Comparing one patient's CSF and blood CD4+ clonotypes highlighted HCRT- and TRIB2-specific autoreactive clonotypes.

Assay used: immunoSEQ multiplex PCR; TCRdb lists only in-frame clones, some missing. The table has more than 9,500 clones, just under 95% seen once. J lost 11 bases, V lost 8 bases, and 11 bases had no gene match. The length of the CDR3 is 12 residues. CDR1 is LNHDA and CDR2 is SQIVND in the germline V gene (reference sequence). V is TRBV19 and J is TRBJ1-2; 7 nucleotides line up with TRBD1. This receptor was taken from a human donor with narcolepsy. The sample comprised CD45RA- memory CD4+ T cells from PBMCs. CDR3 in amino acids: CASGDRLFSYTF. CDR3 sequence (DNA): TGTGCCAGTGGGGACAGACTCTTCTCTTACACCTTC. Full variable domain (outside the CDR3, taken from reference TRBV19 and TRBJ1-2): DGGITQSPKYLFRKEGQNVTLSCEQNLNHDAMYWYRQDPGQGLRLIYYSQIVNDFQKGDIAEGYSVSREKKESFPLTVTSAQKNPTAFYLCASGDRLFSYTFGSGTRLTVV.